The clone carrying this TCR beta chain showed up just once. Its antigen remains unknown. Profiled with immunoSEQ multiplex PCR; TCRdb holds only in-frame clones, not every one. Of about 73,000 clones detected, roughly 74% appear once; the ten largest clones hold about 3.2%. This sample was taken from a study of vaccination effects on CD4 cells after COVID-19. Trimming cost V 5 bases and J 2 bases, with 12 bases left between them. The length of the CDR3 is 14 residues. Germline values: CDR1 SGHVS, CDR2 FNYEAQ. Within the ViraFEST assay, antigen-specific CD4+ T cells underwent expansion with viral peptide pools prior to sequencing. Upon completion of about eleven days in culture, CD4+ T cells were isolated. Nobody among the vaccine recipients had prior SARS-CoV-2 infection (nucleocapsid antibodies were negative).

The specimen was CD4+ T cells from PBMCs cultured with HCoV-NL63 spike peptides, collected before COVID-19 vaccination. This clonotype originated in a human donor who received a COVID-19 vaccine. V is TRBV7-6 and J is TRBJ2-5; maybe TRBD1 (5 bases). CDR3 coding DNA: TGTGCCAGCAGCCCGACAGAGACTCAAGAGACCCAGTACTTC. Encoded protein: CASSPTETQETQYF.